This T cell receptor beta chain was retrieved from a study of spatial heterogeneity in lung cancer. Study-wide background: The donors were 72 patients with non-small cell lung cancer that was early-stage and untreated. Notes on the study in general: More often at tumor resection than at routine follow-up, ubiquitous expanded tumor TCRs were detected in the blood.

The time point denotes: blood at routine non-recurrence follow-up after resection. This CDR3 contains 13 residues. V was pared by 8 bases and J by 2 bases, with 12 bases between. The germline gives CDR1 SEHNR, CDR2 FQNEAQ (reference sequence). For this clonotype: Its antigen is still unknown.

Single TCR cDNA molecules each had their own unique molecular identifier. TCRdb itself ran the 5' RACE reads through MiXCR, one entry per CDR3 protein. This sample has 35,000 to 45,000 distinct CDR3 sequences, with about 22% found just once. V and J are TRBV7-9 and TRBJ1-1, with no clear D. The sequences come from PBMCs, collected at follow-up. The receptor comes from a female donor with early-stage non-small cell lung cancer. The CDR3 loop reads CASAYGRNTEAFF. CDR3 bases: TGTGCCAGCGCATACGGGAGAAACACTGAAGCTTTCTTT.